The entry below gives a single TCR beta chain sequence along with its context. The data were taken from a study of blood T cell repertoires in COVID-19. Across the whole study: Both acute and convalescent COVID-19 samples were obtained from the United States, Italy and Spain. Sources were T cells, B-cell-depleted T cells, or PBMCs; the material itself was cDNA or gDNA.

Germline V gene sequence: CDR1 MGHDK, CDR2 SYGVNS. V was cut by 5 bases and J by 10 bases, with 9 bases left in between. The CDR3 has 11 residues. In the original workflow: Estimation of nucleated cell counts was performed using reference gene primer amplification. The data were produced by immunoSEQ multiplex PCR, yet TCRdb's version contains in-frame clones alone and is incomplete. V and J calls plus clone size are reproduced from that table; the DNA served to infer D and trimming. This sample has about 98,000 clones, with roughly 80% found just once. Sample: peripheral blood. The origin of this receptor is a woman of 80 years or more with acute or convalescent COVID-19. This sequence joins TRBV25-1 and TRBJ2-1, with a possible D match to TRBD1 (5 bases). This CDR3 reads CASSPRVEQFF. CDR3 DNA sequence: TGTGCCAGCAGTCCCAGGGTCGAGCAGTTCTTC.